In this sample, the clone carrying this T cell receptor beta chain turned up a few times. The data stem from a study of T-cell memory formation after mild COVID-19. TCRdb ran MiXCR on the 5' RACE reads and lists one entry per CDR3 protein. The sample shows around 340,000 distinct CDR3 sequences, approximately 15% of them seen only once. V lost 4 bases, J lost 1 base, and 11 bases lay in between. The CDR3 is 14 residues long. From germline, CDR1 is SGHTA and CDR2 FQGNSA. Sequenced: PBMCs or a T cell subset sorted from them (not recorded which). This receptor was identified in a man in his late teens or twenties who had mild COVID-19 (a few samples of this study predate the infection). Cell type and time point are not known. The genes are TRBV7-2 and TRBJ2-7; perhaps TRBD1 as D (6 bases). DNA for the CDR3: TGTGCCAGCAGCTCCATCACAGGGTCCTACGAGCAGTACTTC. Translation: CASSSITGSYEQYF.